These 20 T cell receptor beta chains share one sample of origin, sequenced in a study of Graves' ophthalmopathy and Graves' hyperthyroidism. Amplified material comprised TCR beta CDR3 regions derived from RNA transcripts. The authors performed first-round RT-PCR with HTBI primers and then a second-round multiplex PCR. TCRdb analysed the multiplex PCR reads with MiXCR anew, one entry per CDR3 protein. In the table there are roughly 500,000 distinct CDR3 sequences, around 15% of which are singletons. What was sequenced was blood. The receptors were gathered from a woman aged 25-40 years with Graves' ophthalmopathy.

This clonotype was seen at least ten times. V gene TRBV25-1 combines with J gene TRBJ1-1; possibly TRBD1 for D (5 bases). CDR1 is MGHDK and CDR2 is SYGVNS in the germline V gene. Trimming stripped 5 bases from V and 10 bases from J, with 17 bases between. The CDR3 loop spans 13 amino acids. The CDR3 nucleotides read TGTGCCAGCAGTCCGGGCAGGGAGCAAGGAGCTTTCTTT. This encodes CASSPGREQGAFF. Combining the CDR3 with reference TRBV25-1 and TRBJ1-1 gives the whole variable domain EADIYQTPRYLVIGTGKKITLECSQTMGHDKMYWYQQDPGMELHLIHYSYGVNSTEKGDLSSESTVSRIRTEHFPLTLESARPSHTSQYLCASSPGREQGAFFGQGTRLTVV.

At least ten counts were recorded for this clonotype. The CDR3: CATSTGQGGEQYF. In DNA, the CDR3 is TGTGCCACCAGCACCGGACAGGGCGGCGAGCAGTACTTC. The chain is built from TRBV15 and TRBJ2-7; TRBD1 agrees at 8 bases. V trimming: 4 bases; J trimming: 6 bases; junction bases outside the gene matches: 5. The CDR3 extends over 13 amino acids. CDR1 and CDR2 from the germline V gene are LNHNV and YYDKDF (reference sequence).

On this clonotype: A read error may explain this, as a much larger clone is one base away. V and J are TRBV7-2 and TRBJ2-4; 7 bases line up with TRBD1. Germline values: CDR1 SGHTA, CDR2 FQGNSA. The J segment lost 14 bases and the V segment lost 4 bases, leaving 11 bases of the junction unmatched. This CDR3 comprises 13 residues. CDR3 sequence: CASSSTGSETKYF. The CDR3 DNA sequence: TGTGCCAGCAGCTCGACAGGGAGTGAGACCAAGTACTTC. Full variable domain (missing parts from reference TRBV7-2 and TRBJ2-4): GAGVSQSPSNKVTEKGKDVELRCDPISGHTALYWYRQSLGQGLEFLIYFQGNSAPDKSGLPSDRFSAERTGGSVSTLTIQRTQQEDSAVYLCASSSTGSETKYFGAGTRLSVL.

The V and J genes are TRBV28 and TRBJ2-7; 7 bases map to TRBD1. Germline CDR1 and CDR2: MDHEN and SYDVKM. The CDR3 consists of 15 residues. The trim removed 4 bases at V and 7 bases at J, leaving 13 bases unmatched. The CDR3 coding sequence is TGTGCCAGCAGTTCAATAGGGACAGCGAGGGGGGAGCAGTACTTC. This translates into CASSSIGTARGEQYF.

In this sample, this clonotype turned up many times. The chain joins TRBV27 to TRBJ1-2, with TRBD1 matching 10 bases. J was trimmed by 3 bases and V by 0 bases; bases with no gene match: 7. This CDR3 is 17 amino acids long. Germline CDR1 MNHEY, CDR2 SMNVEV (reference sequence). The CDR3 loop reads CASSLSAGTGEYYGYTF. CDR3 nucleotides: TGTGCCAGCAGTTTATCCGCAGGGACAGGGGAGTACTATGGCTACACCTTC.

This clonotype was observed many times. CDR3 residues: CSARRTGFNQPQHF. As DNA, the CDR3 is TGCAGTGCTAGGAGGACAGGGTTCAATCAGCCCCAGCATTTT. V gene TRBV20-1 combines with J gene TRBJ1-5; 8 nucleotides agree with TRBD1. The CDR3 totals 14 residues. V lost 3 bases and J lost 3; bases outside the gene matches: 4. Germline-derived CDR1 and CDR2 are DFQATT and SNEGSKA (reference sequence).

As to this clonotype: Being one base from a much bigger clone, this may be a read error. The final CDR3 position lacks the conserved phenylalanine or tryptophan, pointing to a likely read error. The chain employs TRBV10-3 and TRBJ1-1; unclear D gene. This CDR3 has 13 amino acids. The germline CDR1 and CDR2 sequences are ENHRY and SYGVKD. V shed 8 bases and J shed 2 bases, with 12 bases lying between them. For the CDR3, the DNA is TGTGCCATCTCTCTGGGCGTTAACACTGAAGCTTTCTTG. It is translated as CAISLGVNTEAFL.

This clonotype was counted ten times or more. The chain carries TRBV6-5 and TRBJ1-2; TRBD1 might be the D (5 bases). The ends were cut back, 6 bases at V and 7 bases at J, with 15 bases in the middle. CDR3 length: 13 residues. Germline CDR1 is MNHEY and CDR2 is SVGAGI. The CDR3 sequence: CASRRRAPVGYTF. The CDR3, as DNA: TGTGCCAGCAGGCGCAGGGCTCCCGTTGGCTACACCTTC.

The CDR3 nucleotides read TGTGCCAGCAGCCCCCCTCCCCCATATGGCGGGGAGCTGTTTTTT. Its translation: CASSPPPPYGGELFF. The rearrangement joins TRBV4-2 to TRBJ2-2, with no clear D. The CDR3 loop spans 15 amino acids. The V end was cut by 4 bases, the J end by 7 bases, with 16 bases between. The germline gives CDR1 LGHNA, CDR2 YNFKEQ.

This clonotype was detected ten times or more. The J gene is TRBJ1-6, the V gene TRBV12-3 or TRBV12-4; 8 nucleotides align to TRBD1. Unmatched junction bases numbered 2, after V lost 1 base and J lost 6 bases. This CDR3 region has 15 residues. For the CDR3, the DNA is TGTGCCAGCAGTTTAGGGACAGGGCTTAATTCACCCCTCCACTTT. Translated: CASSLGTGLNSPLHF.

This clonotype has at least ten counts. V is TRBV29-1 and J is TRBJ1-2; TRBD1 matches at 8 bases. V lost 6 bases to trimming and J lost 9 bases; unmatched junction nucleotides: 9. This CDR3 is 12 amino acids long. The germline CDR1 and CDR2 sequences are SQVTM and ANQGSEA. CDR3 DNA: TGCAGCGTCCACCTCGGGACAGGAAGCTACACCTTC. Residues: CSVHLGTGSYTF.

This clonotype came up many times. This chain joins TRBV12-3 or TRBV12-4 and TRBJ1-2; D is uncertain. This CDR3 region has 14 residues. The V end lost 3 bases, the J end lost 4 bases, and 12 bases lay between the germline ends. The CDR3 sequence: CASSFRKGTYGYTF. The CDR3 nucleotides read TGTGCCAGCAGTTTCAGAAAGGGTACCTATGGCTACACCTTC.

This clonotype appeared many times. This sequence joins TRBV24-1 and TRBJ2-2, with D hard to call. Germline V gene lookup returns CDR1 KGHDR and CDR2 SFDVKD. Deletions cut 4 bases from V and 3 bases from J, with 11 bases between. The CDR3 spans 15 residues. The CDR3 protein is CATSDPPPDTGELFF. The CDR3 nucleotides are TGTGCCACCAGTGACCCCCCCCCCGACACCGGGGAGCTGTTTTTT.

This clonotype was counted many times. CDR3 DNA sequence: TGTGCCAGCAGTTTACATGCAACTAATGAAAAACTGTTTTTT. It encodes CASSLHATNEKLFF. This rearrangement joins TRBV12-3 or TRBV12-4 to TRBJ1-4; no firm D call. With 2 bases removed from V and 0 bases from J, the gap between germline ends came to 4 bases. CDR3 length equals 14 residues.

This clonotype has a count of ten or more. The chain links TRBV15 to TRBJ2-2; D is unclear. The CDR3 spans 12 residues. Looked up from germline, CDR1 is LNHNV and CDR2 is YYDKDF (reference sequence). The V gene lost 3 bases and the J gene lost 5 bases, with 4 bases spanning the gap. CDR3 loop: CATSRDTGELFF. In DNA, the CDR3 is TGTGCCACCAGCAGGGATACCGGGGAGCTGTTTTTT.

The chain recombines TRBV19 with TRBJ1-5, with D maybe TRBD1 (5 bases). CDR1 and CDR2 (germline): LNHDA, SQIVND (reference sequence). Trimming shortened V by 8 bases and J by 11 bases, and 37 bases separated the two germline ends. The CDR3 loop spans 19 amino acids. The CDR3 loop reads CASVDTFGVGDRAFWTQHF. The CDR3 bases are TGTGCCAGTGTGGATACATTCGGGGTTGGGGACCGAGCCTTTTGGACCCAGCATTTT. The whole variable domain, remainder taken from reference TRBV19 and TRBJ1-5, is DGGITQSPKYLFRKEGQNVTLSCEQNLNHDAMYWYRQDPGQGLRLIYYSQIVNDFQKGDIAEGYSVSREKKESFPLTVTSAQKNPTAFYLCASVDTFGVGDRAFWTQHFGDGTRLSIL.

A remark on this clonotype: The missing conserved phenylalanine or tryptophan at the end of this CDR3 makes a read error likely. The chain recombines TRBV29-1 with TRBJ2-3; 7 bases fit TRBD2. Germline V CDR1 and CDR2: SQVTM, ANQGSEA. J lost 2 bases, V lost 4 bases, and 18 bases had no gene match. The CDR3 length is 18 residues. The CDR3 spells CSVVGTTTWDSYTDTQYC. For the CDR3, the DNA is TGCAGCGTTGTGGGGACTACCACTTGGGATTCATACACAGATACGCAGTATTGT.

The J gene is TRBJ2-7, the V gene TRBV6-1, with D maybe TRBD2 (5 bases). CDR1 MNHNS and CDR2 SASEGT come from the germline V gene. The ends were cut back, 2 bases at V and 2 bases at J, with 13 bases in the middle. The CDR3 extends over 15 amino acids. CDR3 DNA: TGTGCCAGCAGTGAACCCCCCAGCGGAGCCTACGAGCAGTACTTC. This codes for CASSEPPSGAYEQYF.

This clonotype was seen at least ten times. The V and J genes are TRBV4-1 and TRBJ2-7, with D hard to call. Trimming pared 1 base from V and 2 bases from J, leaving 18 bases between. The CDR3 loop spans 17 amino acids. CDR1 is MGHRA, CDR2 YSYEKL, per germline. This CDR3 reads CASSQAHSVLLTYEQYF. The CDR3 DNA reads as TGCGCCAGCAGCCAAGCTCATTCCGTCTTATTAACCTACGAGCAGTACTTC.

This clonotype was detected many times. V gene TRBV2 combines with J gene TRBJ1-6; 11 nucleotides line up with TRBD1. V shed 4 bases, J shed 8 bases, and the junction held 1 base outside the gene matches. The CDR3 covers 14 residues. The V gene's germline CDR1 is SNHLY and CDR2 FYNNEI. The CDR3 reads CASSGDRGYSPLHF. In nucleotides, the CDR3 is TGTGCCAGCAGTGGGGACAGGGGGTATTCACCCCTCCACTTT.